This TCR beta chain was found in a study of HIV-infected patients and healthy controls. Across the study: Early therapy brought no consistent CD8 count shift, though the CD4:CD8 ratio rose a little. Study-wide findings and caveats: HIV-infected repertoires had significantly higher mean Gini indices than controls, possibly reflecting oligoclonality. Healthy control repertoires had roughly threefold more distinct CDR3s than untreated HIV+ repertoires, and higher Shannon diversity. Mean usage of eight alpha and eight beta V genes differed significantly in HIV-infected patients versus controls.

This clonotype was picked up many times. The antigen remains undetermined. Trimming took off 8 bases at V and 6 bases at J, with 13 bases between the two ends. The CDR3 sequence is 12 residues long. Follow-up blood was drawn about 14 weeks, roughly three months, after antiretroviral therapy began. All unsorted peripheral T cells were captured because whole blood was used without fractionation. Around 0.5 ug RNA was reverse transcribed with alpha and beta constant-region primers. Using multiplexing indices, alpha and beta chain libraries were generated apart by chain-specific third strand synthesis. TCRdb redid the calling of the 5' RACE reads with MiXCR, one entry per CDR3 protein. The sample has roughly 5,000 distinct CDR3 sequences, more than 20% seen once.

The rearrangement joins TRBV12-3 or TRBV12-4 to TRBJ1-1; no clear D gene. Sequenced here: blood, sampled during antiretroviral therapy. The source of this sequence is an adult with HIV infection. The CDR3 DNA sequence: TGTGCCAGCGGTATAGGTTCCCCTGAAGCTTTCTTT. It encodes CASGIGSPEAFF.